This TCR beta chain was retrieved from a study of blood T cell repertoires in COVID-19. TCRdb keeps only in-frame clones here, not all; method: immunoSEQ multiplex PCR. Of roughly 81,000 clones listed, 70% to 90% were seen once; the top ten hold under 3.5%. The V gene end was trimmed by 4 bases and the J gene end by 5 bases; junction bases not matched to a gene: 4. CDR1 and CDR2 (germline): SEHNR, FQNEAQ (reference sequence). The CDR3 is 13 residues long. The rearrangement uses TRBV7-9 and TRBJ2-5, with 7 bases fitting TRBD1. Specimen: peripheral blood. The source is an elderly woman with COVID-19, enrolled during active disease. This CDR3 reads CASSSRQGETQYF. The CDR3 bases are TGTGCCAGCAGCTCTCGACAGGGCGAGACCCAGTACTTC.